This T cell receptor beta chain was identified during a study of OX40 agonist ivuxolimab in advanced cancers. Study-wide context: Treatment of patients was with ivuxolimab, an agonistic anti-OX40 (CD134) antibody. Study conclusions and caveats: Low normalized T-cell clonal expansion was also seen in some nonresponders. CD4+ and CD8+ T cells in blood underwent clonal expansion by week 6 at 0.1 to 3.0 mg/kg.

Generated by immunoSEQ multiplex PCR, the TCRdb table keeps only in-frame clones and is missing some. Of 65,000 to 70,000 clones in the sample, about 82% were seen once. Peripheral blood came from all dose cohorts at three timepoints. Regarding this clone: Its antigen remains unknown.

V lost 4 bases and J 6 bases, leaving 12 bases between the germline ends. CDR3 length: 13 residues. Germline loops: CDR1 MNHNY, CDR2 SVGAGI (reference sequence). The starting material was CD4+ or CD8+ T cells sorted from blood, obtained in a trial of the OX40 agonist ivuxolimab. V and J are TRBV6-6 and TRBJ1-2; D is perhaps TRBD1 (6 bases). The sequence was collected from an adult with an advanced solid tumor such as melanoma, head and neck, liver or kidney cancer. CDR3 residues: CASSSLRGDGYTF. CDR3 sequence (DNA): TGTGCCAGCAGTTCCCTCAGGGGTGATGGCTACACCTTC.